This T cell receptor (beta chain) was captured in a study of T cells after yellow fever vaccination. Study-wide results and limits: Overall, a small share of clonotypes was seen in both CD4 and CD8 compartments. A faster peak, day 5 versus 15, was reached by the weaker secondary response.

This clonotype was found a few times. Antigen unknown. Germline lookup yields CDR1 SGHVS and CDR2 FQNEAQ. The CDR3 is 15 residues long. The V end was cut by 4 bases, the J end by 1 base, with 13 bases between. TCRdb reprocessed the 5' RACE reads with MiXCR, giving one entry per CDR3 protein. The sample holds 400,000 to 450,000 distinct CDR3 sequences, around 19% seen once. The V call is TRBV7-8, the J call TRBJ2-5; TRBD1 might be the D (6 bases). Material: PBMCs, obtained before the yellow fever booster vaccination. The sequence was collected from a man aged 18 to 29 who received the YFV17D yellow fever vaccine. As DNA, the CDR3 is TGTGCCAGCAGCTCGCGAGCAGGGGTCCAAGAGACCCAGTACTTC. This sequence encodes CASSSRAGVQETQYF. The whole variable domain, filled in from reference TRBV7-8 and TRBJ2-5, reads GAGVSQSPRYKVAKRGQDVALRCDPISGHVSLFWYQQALGQGPEFLTYFQNEAQLDKSGLPSDRFFAERPEGSVSTLKIQRTQQEDSAVYLCASSSRAGVQETQYFGPGTRLLVL.